Listed below are T cell receptor beta chains from one sample, sequenced in a study of blood T cell repertoires in COVID-19. Sequencing was performed with immunoSEQ multiplex PCR; in TCRdb, only in-frame clones are kept and a portion is missing. Here the sample spans 150,000 to 200,000 clones, more than 75% being singletons. Material: peripheral blood. The receptors were gathered from a human donor in a cohort sampled during active COVID-19. CDR3s include the opening cysteine and the closing phenylalanine or tryptophan. The order of the fields is J gene, clone size, V gene, D gene, CDR3 protein, CDR3 DNA. A D gene is named only where the DNA matches it firmly. Clone size, where shown, is once, few, many, or a class for clones that have expanded.

J: TRBJ1-6
size: -
V: TRBV5-1
D: -
CDR3: CASSLGSSSYNSPLHF
DNA: TGCGCCAGCAGCTTGGGATCGAGCTCCTATAATTCACCCCTCCACTTT

J: TRBJ2-7
size: -
V: TRBV5-4
D: TRBD1
CDR3: CASRAGTGLVSYEQYF
DNA: TGTGCCAGCAGGGCCGGGACAGGGTTAGTCTCCTACGAGCAGTACTTC

J: TRBJ1-3
size: -
V: TRBV6-5
D: TRBD1
CDR3: CASSRMDRQGNTIYF
DNA: TGTGCCAGCAGTCGAATGGACAGGCAAGGAAACACCATATATTTT

J: TRBJ2-5
size: -
V: TRBV4-1
D: TRBD1
CDR3: CASSQIGGAETQYF
DNA: TGCGCCAGCAGCCAAATAGGGGGCGCGGAGACCCAGTACTTC

J: TRBJ2-6
size: once
V: TRBV19
D: TRBD1
CDR3: CASGQGASGANVLTF
DNA: TGTGCCAGCGGACAGGGGGCTTCCGGGGCCAACGTCCTGACTTTC

J: TRBJ2-7
size: -
V: TRBV4-1
D: TRBD1
CDR3: CASSSGTGTPYEQYF
DNA: TGCGCCAGCAGTTCTGGGACAGGGACGCCGTACGAGCAGTACTTC

J: TRBJ1-4
size: -
V: TRBV5-6
D: TRBD1
CDR3: CASSRQGRGSNEKLFF
DNA: TGTGCCAGCAGCCGACAGGGCCGGGGTTCTAATGAAAAACTGTTTTTT

J: TRBJ2-3
size: -
V: TRBV11-2
D: TRBD1
CDR3: CASGPGQGRTDTQYF
DNA: TGTGCCAGCGGACCGGGACAGGGAAGGACAGATACGCAGTATTTT

J: TRBJ1-2
size: -
V: TRBV10-3
D: TRBD1
CDR3: CASGQGAHYGYTF
DNA: TGTGCCTCCGGACAGGGGGCTCACTATGGCTACACCTTC

J: TRBJ2-1
size: -
V: TRBV27
D: -
CDR3: CASRKTGASSYNEQFF
DNA: TGTGCCAGCAGGAAGACAGGCGCCAGTTCGTACAATGAGCAGTTCTTC

J: TRBJ2-7
size: -
V: TRBV10-2
D: -
CDR3: CASSGTSSNEQYF
DNA: TGCGCCAGCAGTGGAACTAGTTCGAACGAGCAGTACTTC

J: TRBJ2-7
size: -
V: TRBV5-4
D: TRBD2
CDR3: CASSFGLAEDEYF
DNA: TGTGCCAGCAGCTTCGGACTAGCGGAGGATGAGTACTTC

J: TRBJ1-4
size: -
V: TRBV7-9
D: TRBD1
CDR3: CASSLGDRVEKLFF
DNA: TGTGCCAGCAGCTTAGGGGACAGGGTTGAAAAACTGTTTTTT

J: TRBJ1-2
size: many
V: TRBV11-3
D: TRBD1
CDR3: CASPSTGGKGGGYTF
DNA: TGTGCCAGCCCCTCGACAGGGGGTAAAGGCGGGGGCTACACCTTC

J: TRBJ2-5
size: -
V: TRBV30
D: TRBD2
CDR3: CAWSWSSGEQETQYF
DNA: TGTGCCTGGAGTTGGTCTAGCGGGGAACAAGAGACCCAGTACTTC

J: TRBJ1-2
size: -
V: TRBV28
D: TRBD1
CDR3: CASTAGGHYGYTF
DNA: TGTGCCAGCACAGCAGGGGGGCACTATGGCTACACCTTC

J: TRBJ1-3
size: few
V: TRBV7-9
D: -
CDR3: CASSSRQGNTIYF
DNA: TGTGCCAGCAGCTCGCGACAGGGAAACACCATATATTTT

J: TRBJ1-5
size: -
V: TRBV28
D: TRBD1
CDR3: CASSFSPTGREAQHF
DNA: TGTGCCAGCAGTTTTTCCCCGACAGGGCGCGAGGCCCAGCATTTT

J: TRBJ2-7
size: -
V: TRBV3-1/TRBV3-2
D: -
CDR3: CASSRRTSSSYEQYF
DNA: TGTGCCAGCAGCCGTCGAACTTCTAGCTCCTACGAGCAGTACTTC

J: TRBJ1-2
size: -
V: TRBV11-2
D: -
CDR3: CASSQRGGWEDGYTF
DNA: TGTGCCAGCAGTCAGAGGGGGGGCTGGGAGGATGGCTACACCTTC

J: TRBJ1-2
size: few
V: TRBV10-2
D: -
CDR3: CASSAGPDFYGYTF
DNA: TGCGCCAGCAGCGCGGGACCAGACTTCTATGGCTACACCTTC

J: TRBJ2-2
size: few
V: TRBV11-3
D: TRBD2
CDR3: CASSLQSGAGELFF
DNA: TGTGCCAGCAGCTTACAAAGCGGGGCCGGGGAGCTGTTTTTT

J: TRBJ1-2
size: -
V: TRBV7-9
D: -
CDR3: CASSPAGQRYGYTF
DNA: TGTGCCAGCAGCCCCGCCGGACAGCGCTATGGCTACACCTTC

J: TRBJ2-1
size: -
V: TRBV6-2/TRBV6-3
D: -
CDR3: CASSYSASVSSYNEQFF
DNA: TGTGCCAGCAGTTACTCGGCTAGCGTCAGCTCCTACAATGAGCAGTTCTTC

J: TRBJ1-4
size: -
V: TRBV19
D: TRBD1
CDR3: CASSTRQGTTNEKLFF
DNA: TGTGCCAGTAGTACGAGACAGGGAACAACTAATGAAAAACTGTTTTTT

J: TRBJ2-7
size: -
V: TRBV5-8
D: TRBD1
CDR3: CASRSSGQGYEQYF
DNA: TGTGCCAGCAGATCGTCGGGACAGGGATACGAGCAGTACTTC

J: TRBJ2-7
size: many
V: TRBV7-2
D: -
CDR3: CASSLELSSSYEQYF
DNA: TGTGCCAGCAGCTTAGAGCTATCTAGCTCCTACGAGCAGTACTTC

J: TRBJ1-5
size: -
V: TRBV2
D: TRBD1
CDR3: CASSEAGGKRGPNNQPQHF
DNA: TGTGCCAGCAGTGAAGCGGGGGGTAAAAGGGGGCCCAACAATCAGCCCCAGCATTTT

J: TRBJ1-5
size: -
V: TRBV30
D: -
CDR3: CAWSGELYSNQPQHF
DNA: TGTGCCTGGAGCGGGGAGTTGTATAGCAATCAGCCCCAGCATTTT

J: TRBJ2-7
size: -
V: TRBV21-1
D: -
CDR3: CASRLFGRGYLVEQYF
DNA: TGTGCCAGCAGGCTCTTCGGCAGGGGTTATCTTGTCGAGCAGTACTTC

J: TRBJ2-7
size: -
V: TRBV6-2/TRBV6-3
D: TRBD1
CDR3: CASSRTGNYEQYF
DNA: TGTGCCAGCAGTCGGACAGGGAACTACGAGCAGTACTTC

J: TRBJ2-7
size: -
V: TRBV23-1
D: TRBD1
CDR3: CARTGGFLWDTYEQYF
DNA: TGCGCCCGGACAGGGGGTTTTTTGTGGGACACCTACGAGCAGTACTTC

J: TRBJ1-1
size: -
V: TRBV28
D: TRBD1
CDR3: CASSWTGRAFF
DNA: TGTGCCAGCAGTTGGACAGGGCGGGCTTTCTTT

J: TRBJ2-3
size: once
V: TRBV4-3
D: -
CDR3: CASSQDERTDTQYF
DNA: TGCGCCAGCAGCCAAGACGAGCGCACAGATACGCAGTATTTT

J: TRBJ2-3
size: -
V: TRBV18
D: TRBD2
CDR3: CASSPPGLAGPDTQYF
DNA: TGTGCCAGCTCACCACCGGGACTAGCGGGCCCAGATACGCAGTATTTT

J: TRBJ1-5
size: -
V: TRBV2
D: TRBD1
CDR3: CASRGDSYQPQHF
DNA: TGTGCCAGCAGGGGGGACAGTTATCAGCCCCAGCATTTT

J: TRBJ1-4
size: -
V: TRBV27
D: TRBD1
CDR3: CASRKQGVGEKLFF
DNA: TGTGCCAGCAGGAAACAGGGGGTAGGGGAAAAACTGTTTTTT

J: TRBJ1-3
size: -
V: TRBV4-1
D: -
CDR3: CASSREPGGSGNTIYF
DNA: TGCGCCAGCAGTCGAGAACCCGGGGGCTCTGGAAACACCATATATTTT

J: TRBJ2-3
size: -
V: TRBV30
D: TRBD2
CDR3: CAWSRWGGSTDTQYF
DNA: TGTGCCTGGAGCAGGTGGGGGGGGAGCACAGATACGCAGTATTTT

J: TRBJ2-3
size: -
V: TRBV10-3
D: TRBD1
CDR3: CAIEAQGADTQYF
DNA: TGTGCCATAGAGGCCCAGGGGGCGGATACGCAGTATTTT

J: TRBJ1-3
size: -
V: TRBV7-9
D: -
CDR3: CASSPTGSGNTIYF
DNA: TGTGCCAGCAGCCCGACGGGGTCCGGAAACACCATATATTTT

J: TRBJ1-5
size: -
V: TRBV19
D: -
CDR3: CASTRSGGDSNQPQHF
DNA: TGTGCCAGTACCCGCTCCGGAGGAGATAGCAATCAGCCCCAGCATTTT

J: TRBJ2-7
size: -
V: TRBV6-2/TRBV6-3
D: TRBD2
CDR3: CASSATSPYEQYF
DNA: TGTGCCAGCAGCGCGACTAGCCCCTACGAGCAGTACTTC

J: TRBJ1-4
size: -
V: TRBV14
D: -
CDR3: CASSQPRNEKLFF
DNA: TGTGCCAGCAGCCAACCCAGAAATGAAAAACTGTTTTTT

J: TRBJ1-1
size: -
V: TRBV9
D: -
CDR3: CASSSGIRNTEAFF
DNA: TGTGCCAGCAGCTCAGGGATTCGGAACACTGAAGCTTTCTTT

J: TRBJ2-1
size: -
V: TRBV19
D: TRBD2
CDR3: CASSHVSSGVGEQFF
DNA: TGTGCCAGTAGTCATGTGTCTAGCGGGGTTGGTGAGCAGTTCTTC

J: TRBJ2-3
size: -
V: TRBV19
D: TRBD1
CDR3: CASREDRARTDTQYF
DNA: TGTGCCAGTAGGGAAGACAGGGCGAGGACAGATACGCAGTATTTT

J: TRBJ2-5
size: -
V: TRBV9
D: TRBD1
CDR3: CASSVGPGGETQYF
DNA: TGTGCCAGCAGCGTAGGCCCAGGGGGAGAGACCCAGTACTTC

J: TRBJ1-1
size: -
V: TRBV5-1
D: TRBD1
CDR3: CASSLLGQNTEAFF
DNA: TGCGCCAGCAGCTTACTGGGACAGAACACTGAAGCCTTCTTT

J: TRBJ2-7
size: -
V: TRBV27
D: -
CDR3: CATREGGTYEQYF
DNA: TGTGCCACCAGGGAGGGGGGGACCTACGAGCAGTACTTC

J: TRBJ1-5
size: -
V: TRBV19
D: TRBD1
CDR3: CASSTTGVGQPQHF
DNA: TGTGCCAGTAGTACGACAGGGGTCGGTCAGCCCCAGCATTTT